This T cell receptor (beta chain) appears in the sequencing data of a study of beta chain features in type 1 diabetes (dated by TCRdb to 2016 to 2018). Context from the whole study: Mean age, gender distribution, total cell number and subset yield did not differ between patients and healthy donors. Whereas all 30 or so donors provided naive and central memory subsets, regulatory and stem cell-like memory subsets were isolated from just 8 patients and roughly 8 healthy donors. A total of some 110 million sorted cells were examined across all samples, and the number of cells per subset was strongly correlated with RNA yield. The study compared TCRB repertoires of sorted circulating CD4+ T cell subsets between recently diagnosed type 1 diabetes patients and matched healthy donors. Points the paper makes about the study in general: At VDJ recombination sites, type 1 diabetes patients had fewer insertions and more deleted nucleotides, which implies abnormalities in thymic rearrangement. Because cDNA was sequenced instead of genomic DNA, highly expressing activated cells could be over-represented, though the groups showed no difference in activation or CD3 levels. Because small numbers of individuals were included in the HLA sub-analyses, any influence of HLA type on TCRB rearrangement was left unresolved. Naive, central memory and regulatory TCRB repertoires appeared to be more similar among patients than among healthy donors. PCR may preferentially amplify shorter templates, but because patient and control samples were amplified and corrected together, any resulting skew would affect both groups equally. A moderate but significant shortening of TCRB CDR3 length was observed in type 1 diabetes patients in all four CD4+ subsets.

The germline V gene encodes CDR1 SGHVS and CDR2 FNYEAQ. The CDR3 measures 16 amino acids from cysteine to phenylalanine. Kept here is only the CDR3 DNA, which spans 48 bases and is read in frame from base 1. Germline trimming: 1 base from V, 3 bases from J; junction bases outside gene matches: 5. As for this clone: What this receptor recognizes is not known. No base qualities exist here, and no much larger clone lies one base off it.

The entire isolated RNA was reverse transcribed using the High Capacity cDNA Reverse Transcription Kit, and thus expressed TCRB transcripts were sequenced. Naive, central memory and regulatory T cell samples underwent deep immunoSEQ sequencing, averaging around 3.9 million total reads per sample. Sorted cells were lysed in RLT buffer and RNA was extracted with DNase-treated RNeasy Micro or Mini kits, depending on cell number. To prevent cross-contamination, each cell subset was processed individually, whereas patient and healthy donor samples were processed jointly. The immunoSEQ multiplex PCR was used to amplify TCRB sequences from cDNA, generating 87-bp fragments that spanned the CDR3 region. Sequencing of the amplicons was done on the Illumina HiSeq platform. Concerning the study's data processing: Synthetic template baselines were used to correct PCR bias computationally, reads within Hamming distance 2 were collapsed together, and singletons that could not be merged were discarded. Reads were aligned to IMGT to assign V, D and J genes, CDR3 length, and insertions or deletions at six rearrangement sites. Within each subset, clonotype counts were normalized to the number of sorted cells before true diversity and Gini coefficients were calculated with the tcR R package. The overlap coefficient, calculated on TCRB nucleotide sequences, was used to measure repertoire sharing. As a proxy for the pre-selection repertoire, out-of-frame TCRB sequences from naive cells were analyzed. The table was pulled from immuneACCESS by TCRdb, which kept in-frame rearrangements only. Such tables lose some clones; where checked, under half of the loss comes from unresolved V genes, and the rest has no known cause. V and J calls and clone size are given by that table; D and trimming were obtained from the DNA. The sample contains about 330,000 clones, approximately 11% of them found a single time. The top ten hold more than 0.015% of the sample.

Each donor gave one peripheral blood draw, averaging approximately 0.12 L, which was collected into heparinised tubes. Using a panel that included CD45RO, CCR7, CD25, CD127, CD95 and CD27, naive, central memory, regulatory and stem cell-like memory CD4+ T cells were sorted on a BD FACSAria II. A purity above 95% was achieved for all sorted populations. PBMCs were isolated right away by Lymphoprep density gradient centrifugation and were stained directly, without culture. So that batch effects would be minimized, each experiment stained and sorted samples in pairs, pairing one healthy donor with one patient.

The rearranged chain carries TRBV7-6 and TRBJ2-2, with 7 bases in between that match TRBD2. This receptor was identified in a woman aged 25 to 39 in good health. The material sequenced was naive CD4+ T cells from blood. Sample cell subset or site, as interpreted from the label and publication: true naive CD4+ T cells. The CDR3 region reads CASSLGPAGYTGELFF. The DNA sequence is given as TGTGCCAGCAGCTTAGGGCCAGCGGGATACACCGGGGAGCTGTTTTTT.